The present T cell receptor beta chain was sequenced within a study of blood T cell repertoires in COVID-19. Background on the study: The United States, Italy and Spain were the sources of the acute and convalescent COVID-19 samples. PBMCs, B-cell-depleted T cells, or T cells were the source of the cDNA or gDNA that made up the material.

Patients in Seattle were enrolled during active infection, then followed longitudinally. Original processing notes: Amplification of reference gene primers provided the estimated nucleated cell counts. Measured with immunoSEQ multiplex PCR; TCRdb has only the in-frame clones, and not every one. The DNA gave D and trimming, while V, J and clone size come from that table. The sample includes about 160,000 clones, more than 65% of them seen just once. Germline V gene data show CDR1 as SGHRS and CDR2 as YFSETQ. This CDR3 has 15 residues. Trimming took off 1 base at V and 6 bases at J, with 13 bases between the two ends.

The receptor was derived from a woman aged 55-75 years with COVID-19, enrolled during active disease. This sequence joins TRBV5-1 and TRBJ2-2; D possibly corresponds to TRBD1 (6 bases). Source material: peripheral blood. This CDR3 reads CASSLSMGAAGELFF. The CDR3 bases are TGCGCCAGCAGCTTGAGTATGGGGGCGGCCGGGGAGCTGTTTTTT.